The source of this T cell receptor beta chain is a study of OX40 agonist ivuxolimab in advanced cancers. The V gene's germline CDR1 is SGHRS and CDR2 YFSETQ. This CDR3 spans 16 amino acids. Trimming removed 4 bases at V and 3 bases at J, with 14 bases between. Produced via immunoSEQ multiplex PCR; TCRdb's table is partial and in-frame only. Here the sample spans tens of thousands of clones, roughly 89% being singletons. The rearrangement joins TRBV5-1 to TRBJ2-6; D possibly corresponds to TRBD1 (6 bases). This specimen consisted of CD4+ or CD8+ T cells sorted from blood, obtained in a trial of the OX40 agonist ivuxolimab. This TCR derives from an adult with an advanced solid tumor such as melanoma, head and neck, liver or kidney cancer. The CDR3 sequence is CASSPPQGYGANVLTF. The CDR3 DNA reads TGCGCCAGCAGCCCACCCCAGGGGTATGGGGCCAACGTCCTGACTTTC.